The 21 T cell receptor beta chains given below trace back to one sample, sequenced in a study of T cells in women clearing cervical HPV infection. Some clones are missing from TCRdb's copy, which holds only in-frame ones; the method was immunoSEQ multiplex PCR. This listing includes tens of thousands of clones. The sample was blood buffy coat. The receptors were gathered from a woman between 18 and 75 years old with a cervical HPV16 infection that either progressed to CIN3+ or cleared (not recorded which).

A note on this clone: The CDR3 end is not reached by the read, which stops 3 residues before it; the germline J gene fills it in. Additional DNA sequences in this sample encode the identical CDR3. The chain employs TRBV30 and TRBJ1-4, with 8 bases aligning to TRBD1. J gave up 8 bases and V 3 bases, and 8 bases lay outside the gene matches. Per germline, CDR1 GTSNPN and CDR2 SVGIG (reference sequence). This CDR3 has 14 residues. The CDR3 bases that were read are TGTGCCTGGAGAGAGCAGGGGGCCCGAGAAAAA. The encoded protein is CAWREQGAREK. The full CDR3 reads CAWREQGAREKLFF.

With regard to this clone: The read halts 3 residues ahead of the CDR3 end, with the missing end drawn from the germline J gene. The chain couples TRBV19 to TRBJ1-1; 8 bases are a match to TRBD1. V lost 6 bases, J lost 3 bases, and 3 bases stayed unmatched. The germline gives CDR1 LNHDA, CDR2 SQIVND (reference sequence). The length of the CDR3 is 13 residues. CDR3 amino acids: CASRQDRDTEAFF. The sequenced part of the CDR3 DNA is TGTGCCAGTAGGCAGGACAGGGACACTGAA.

With respect to this clone: The read falls 3 residues short of the CDR3 end, and the missing part is taken from the germline J gene. The chain joins TRBV6-2 or TRBV6-3 to TRBJ2-3; 7 bases are shared with TRBD1. The germline gives CDR1 MNHEY, CDR2 SVGEGT. This CDR3 is built from 14 residues. The sequenced part of the CDR3 DNA is TGTGCCAGCAGCACGGACAGGAATCGTCAGCCG. Protein: CASSTDRNRQP. The whole CDR3 protein reads CASSTDRNRQPQYF.

With respect to this clone: The read ends 3 residues before the CDR3 terminus; that terminus is restored from the germline J gene. J is TRBJ1-4 and V is TRBV11-2, with a tentative D call TRBD1 (6 bases). Germline values: CDR1 SGHAT, CDR2 FQNNGV. The CDR3 runs 14 residues. CDR3 region: CASSREGGGSPLFF. The part of the CDR3 DNA that was read is TGTGCCAGCAGCCGAGAAGGGGGTGGTTCACCA.

With regard to this clone: The sequenced fragment ends 3 residues before the CDR3 boundary, so the rest is inferred from the germline J gene. The chain uses TRBV5-8 and TRBJ2-4; 9 nucleotides match TRBD1. The CDR3 spans 13 residues. From germline, CDR1 is SGHTS and CDR2 YDEGEE. The CDR3: CASSLMATGGQYF. The DNA read from the CDR3 is TGTGCCAGCAGCTTGATGGCGACAGGGGGT.

Comments on this clone: Sequencing ends 3 residues short of the CDR3 end; the germline J gene provides the rest. The V gene is TRBV7-9, the J gene TRBJ1-1; D might be TRBD1 (6 bases). The CDR3 runs to 14 residues. The germline V gene encodes CDR1 SEHNR and CDR2 FQNEAQ (reference sequence). The DNA read from the CDR3 is TGTGCCAGCAGCTTACTTGGACAGATAAACATT. It encodes CASSLLGQINI. The whole CDR3 sequence is CASSLLGQINIAFF.

Comments on this clone: The missing CDR3 end, 3 residues past where the read stops, is filled in from the germline J gene. The V and J genes are TRBV2 and TRBJ1-2; 12 nucleotides match TRBD1. From germline, CDR1 is SNHLY and CDR2 FYNNEI. This CDR3 has 16 amino acids. Partial CDR3 DNA: TGTGCCAGCAGTCCGGGGACAGGGGGCCCATCCTACGAC. Its protein is CASSPGTGGPSYD. The full CDR3 protein reads CASSPGTGGPSYDYTF.

Regarding this clone: The observed sequence ends 3 residues before the CDR3 terminus, with the missing tail filled in from the germline J gene. J is TRBJ2-1 and V is TRBV13, with 8 bases that match TRBD2. V was pared by 0 bases and J by 1 base, with 20 bases of the junction left unmatched. Per the germline V gene, CDR1 is PRHDT and CDR2 is FYEKMQ (reference sequence). CDR3 size: 22 residues. CDR3 loop: CASSLGRKLLTNGRVSYNEQFF. The CDR3 bases that were read are TGTGCCAGCAGCTTAGGCCGCAAACTTCTGACTAACGGGAGGGTTTCCTACAATGAG.

Turning to this clone: The read ends 3 residues early relative to the CDR3; the germline J gene fills the gap. The V call is TRBV18, the J call TRBJ2-2, with 9 positions matching TRBD2. V trimming: 4 bases; J trimming: 8 bases; junction bases outside the gene matches: 8. Germline lookup yields CDR1 KGHSH and CDR2 LQKENI. This CDR3 comprises 15 residues. The CDR3 region is CASSRDLAGSGELFF. Partial CDR3 DNA: TGTGCCAGCTCACGGGATCTAGCGGGATCAGGGGAG. Full variable domain (remainder filled in from reference TRBV18 and TRBJ2-2): NAGVMQNPRHLVRRRGQEARLRCSPMKGHSHVYWYRQLPEEGLKFMVYLQKENIIDESGMPKERFSAEFPKEGPSILRIQQVVRGDSAAYFCASSRDLAGSGELFFGEGSRLTVL.

As regards this clone: The CDR3 end lies 3 residues beyond the end of the read and is filled in from the germline J gene. The chain combines TRBV7-2 with TRBJ2-3, with TRBD1 matching 7 bases. Per the germline V gene, CDR1 is SGHTA and CDR2 is FQGNSA. CDR3 size: 17 residues. The CDR3 sequence: CASSLARRRPGGETQYF. The sequenced part of the CDR3 DNA is TGTGCCAGCAGCTTAGCGCGTCGCCGGCCAGGGGGAGAGACG.

Worth noting for this clone: Sequencing ends 3 residues short of the CDR3 end; the germline J gene provides the rest. V is TRBV7-2 and J is TRBJ1-2; TRBD1 is a possible D gene (5 bases). Looked up from germline, CDR1 is SGHTA and CDR2 is FQGNSA. The CDR3 length is 13 residues. The V end was cut by 4 bases, the J end by 4 bases, with 10 bases between. The part of the CDR3 DNA that was read is TGTGCCAGCAGCTCAACCGGGGGCTATGGC. Its protein product is CASSSTGGYG. The full CDR3 protein reads CASSSTGGYGYTF.

A remark on this clone: The observed sequence ends 3 residues before the CDR3 terminus, with the missing tail filled in from the germline J gene. This chain links TRBV20-1 with TRBJ2-5; 8 bases are a match to TRBD2. From germline, CDR1 is DFQATT and CDR2 SNEGSKA (reference sequence). The junction had 12 bases not matched to a gene; V was cut back by 5 bases and J by 7 bases. The CDR3 is 14 amino acids. The CDR3 here is CSAADWPSGGTQYF. The CDR3 DNA, read in part, is TGCAGTGCTGCCGACTGGCCAAGCGGGGGGACC.

As for this clone: The read finishes 3 residues shy of the CDR3 end, and the germline J gene is used to complete it. This rearrangement joins TRBV7-9 to TRBJ1-2; TRBD1 aligns across 8 bases. This CDR3 contains 14 residues. Per the germline V gene, CDR1 is SEHNR and CDR2 is FQNEAQ (reference sequence). The CDR3 loop is CASSPGQGPYDYTF. CDR3 bases read: TGTGCCAGCAGCCCAGGACAGGGCCCCTACGAC.

Worth noting for this clone: The read falls 3 residues short of the CDR3 end, and the missing part is taken from the germline J gene. The chain uses TRBV7-2 and TRBJ2-1, with a tentative D call TRBD1 (7 bases). Germline loops: CDR1 SGHTA, CDR2 FQGNSA. CDR3 length: 15 amino acids. Trimming left V 0 bases short and J 2 bases short, with 8 bases between. This chain's CDR3 is CASSLARGAYNEQFF. The part of the CDR3 DNA that was read is TGTGCCAGCAGCTTAGCCAGGGGGGCCTACAATGAG.

For this clone: The read gets to within 3 residues of the CDR3 end, and the germline J gene fills in the rest. This rearrangement joins TRBV2 to TRBJ2-2, with a weak D call TRBD1 (6 bases). The CDR3 runs to 17 residues. CDR1 SNHLY and CDR2 FYNNEI come from the germline V gene. CDR3 residues: CASRYGTPTSYNSPLFF. The sequenced CDR3 bases are TGTGCCAGCCGTTATGGGACACCTACCTCCTATAATTCACCG.

On this clone: The read gets to within 3 residues of the CDR3 end, and the germline J gene fills in the rest. V gene TRBV14 combines with J gene TRBJ2-1; a weak D match, TRBD2 (6 bases). The CDR3 length is 18 residues. Per germline, CDR1 SGHDN and CDR2 FVKESK. V dropped 3 bases and J dropped 3 bases, with 21 bases sitting between them. The CDR3 DNA, read in part, is TGTGCCAGCAGCCATGAGCTGTCTAGCGAGGGTCTCTACAATGAG. The encoded protein is CASSHELSSEGLYNE. The entire CDR3 is CASSHELSSEGLYNEQFF. Complete variable domain (other parts from reference TRBV14 and TRBJ2-1): EAGVTQFPSHSVIEKGQTVTLRCDPISGHDNLYWYRRVMGKEIKFLLHFVKESKQDESGMPNNRFLAERTGGTYSTLKVQPAELEDSGVYFCASSHELSSEGLYNEQFFGPGTRLTVL.

A remark on this clone: The CDR3 end falls 3 residues outside the read, so it is completed with the germline J gene. The rearrangement links TRBV5-5 to TRBJ2-3, with 7 bases fitting TRBD1. V dropped 3 bases and J dropped 3; count of bases not matched to a gene: 7. The germline V gene encodes CDR1 SGHKS and CDR2 YYEKEE (reference sequence). CDR3 length: 15 amino acids. CDR3 DNA (partial): TGTGCCAGCAGCTCTAACAGGGGTAGGACAGATACG. Residues: CASSSNRGRTDT. The whole CDR3 protein is CASSSNRGRTDTQYF.

Details on this clone: Read sequence stops 3 residues before the CDR3 end, and the germline J gene provides the missing end. The V and J genes are TRBV6-2 or TRBV6-3 and TRBJ1-2; 7 positions match TRBD1. This CDR3 contains 15 residues. Per germline, CDR1 MNHEY and CDR2 SVGEGT. CDR3 bases read: TGTGCCAGCAGTTACAGGACCAGGGGGAGGCACGAC. It translates to CASSYRTRGRHD. The entire CDR3 protein reads CASSYRTRGRHDYTF.

Regarding this clone: The read terminates 3 residues ahead of where the CDR3 ends, so the germline J gene completes it. The gene calls are TRBV19 and TRBJ1-2, with D possibly TRBD1 on 6 matching bases. The ends were cut back, 8 bases at V and 7 bases at J, with 23 bases in the middle. The CDR3 has 15 amino acids. Per the germline V gene, CDR1 is LNHDA and CDR2 is SQIVND (reference sequence). The CDR3 loop reads CASREMGRGSFGYTF. CDR3 DNA, as far as it was read: TGTGCCAGTCGGGAAATGGGCAGGGGCTCTTTTGGC.

A word on this clone: The missing CDR3 end, 3 residues past where the read stops, is filled in from the germline J gene. The J gene is TRBJ2-7, the V gene TRBV10-3; 11 nucleotides line up with TRBD2. The CDR3 length is 16 residues. Trimming took 6 bases from V and 4 from J; bases not matched to a gene: 11. Germline V gene data show CDR1 as ENHRY and CDR2 as SYGVKD. CDR3 sequence reads: CAIRGPTSGGGYEQYF. Incomplete CDR3 DNA: TGTGCCATCAGGGGTCCCACTAGCGGGGGAGGATACGAG.

Regarding this clone: The sequence runs out 3 residues before the end of the CDR3; the remainder is reconstructed from the germline J gene. The rearrangement uses TRBV7-2 and TRBJ2-7; D ambiguous. CDR3 length equals 13 residues. Germline V gene data show CDR1 as SGHTA and CDR2 as FQGNSA. V shed 2 bases and J shed 6 bases, with 11 bases lying between them. The part of the CDR3 DNA that was read is TGTGCCAGCAGCTTAACGAGGTTCTCCGAG. Its translation is CASSLTRFSE. The complete CDR3 reads CASSLTRFSEQYF.